Sequencing of this T cell receptor beta chain was carried out in a study of tumor T cells in aggressive B-cell lymphoma (dated by TCRdb to the late 2010s). Reading the germline V gene gives CDR1 MDHEN and CDR2 SYDVKM. The CDR3 spans 13 residues, from the cysteine through the phenylalanine. Solely the CDR3 DNA is kept, with 39 bases framed from the first base. Germline trimming: 11 bases from V, 8 bases from J; junction bases outside gene matches: 10. The protocol used for the library was the immunoSEQ multiplex PCR assay. The table comes from immuneACCESS by way of TCRdb, which keeps in-frame sequences with V and J called. Part of the clones is missing from these tables; in studies checked, under half for an unresolved V gene and the rest for unknown reasons. This sample holds roughly 5,700 clones; over 70% were observed only once. 7.4% of the sample comes from the top ten. As for this clone: Its antigen is currently not known. Base qualities are not at hand, and no much larger clone is one base apart.

The sequence derives from an adult with diffuse large B cell lymphoma. This sequence uses TRBV28 and TRBJ2-7; 12 bases in the middle match TRBD1. The sequenced sample was tumor tissue. The DNA sequence follows: TGTGCCGGACAATGGGGACAGGGGGCGAAGCAGTACTTC. This sequence encodes CAGQWGQGAKQYF.